This T cell receptor beta chain was profiled in a study of CD8+ T cells in alopecia areata. This clone was recorded once. The treatment here: oral pan-JAK inhibitor, 5-10 mg twice daily. Both CD4+ and CD8+ T cells were separated by sorting PBMCs. This CDR3 has 17 residues. Germline loops: CDR1 LGHNA, CDR2 YSLEER. With 4 bases removed from V and 5 bases from J, the gap between germline ends came to 21 bases. Reverse transcribed after extraction, RNA yielded cDNA as the sequencing template. Only in-frame clones appear in the TCRdb table, and some are missing; sequencing was by immunoSEQ multiplex PCR. The sample lists 150,000 to 200,000 clones, roughly 60% occurring once.

The clonotype comes from a human donor with alopecia areata. This chain joins TRBV4-3 and TRBJ2-1, with unresolved D. The source was CD4+ T cells sorted from blood, collected at week 24, from a patient treated with tofacitinib. This CDR3 reads CASSPELPRAANNEQFF. The CDR3 DNA sequence: TGCGCCAGCAGCCCAGAATTACCCCGGGCGGCTAACAATGAGCAGTTCTTC.